Following are 3 T cell receptor beta chains from one sample sequenced in a study of cytomegalovirus exposure and HLA in healthy donors. PCR was performed using 60 Vbeta and 13 Jbeta primers. Method: immunoSEQ multiplex PCR; TCRdb's copy keeps in-frame clones and lacks some. The repertoire holds some 180,000 clones, 77% seen once, with around 3.4% in the top ten. The sample taken for sequencing was PBMCs. The receptor source for this set is a woman between 55 and 75 years old in good health and CMV-seropositive.

This chain joins TRBV28 and TRBJ2-7, with a weak D call TRBD1 (5 bases). CDR1 is MDHEN and CDR2 is SYDVKM in the germline V gene. The CDR3 covers 12 residues. V was shortened by 8 bases and J by 0 bases, with 8 bases between the two germline ends. CDR3 nucleotides: TGTGCCAGCTACAGGAACTCCTACGAGCAGTACTTC. Protein product: CASYRNSYEQYF.

This clone was seen only once. V gene TRBV5-4 combines with J gene TRBJ1-1; the D is unclear. The ends were cut back, 0 bases at V and 0 bases at J, with 6 bases in the middle. The CDR3 totals 14 residues. The V gene's germline CDR1 is SGHNT and CDR2 YYREEE (reference sequence). In nucleotides, the CDR3 is TGTGCCAGCAGCTTGGACCAGATGAACACTGAAGCTTTCTTT. Its translation is CASSLDQMNTEAFF. Filled out from reference TRBV5-4 and TRBJ1-1, the complete variable domain reads ETGVTQSPTHLIKTRGQQVTLRCSSQSGHNTVSWYQQALGQGPQFIFQYYREEENGRGNFPPRFSGLQFPNYSSELNVNALELDDSALYLCASSLDQMNTEAFFGQGTRLTVV.

This chain uses TRBV4-2 with TRBJ2-3, with D perhaps matching TRBD2 (5 bases). The V end lost 1 base, the J end lost 4 bases, and 9 bases lay between the germline ends. The length of the CDR3 is 14 residues. Germline values: CDR1 LGHNA, CDR2 YNFKEQ. The CDR3 here is CASSQVSLADTQYF. Written as DNA, the CDR3 is TGTGCCAGCAGCCAAGTTTCACTAGCAGATACGCAGTATTTT.